This TCR beta chain is drawn from a study of low-dose radiotherapy and immunotherapy resistance in tumors. Time point here: before trial treatment. TRAV and TRBV primers primed cDNA for both TCRalpha and TCRbeta. Amplification, which lasted 20 PCR cycles, used a constant-region primer and V-primer adapter to amplify TCRs. MiXCR was run by TCRdb on the reads, yielding one entry per CDR3 protein. The sample yields 60,000 to 75,000 distinct CDR3 sequences, less than 30% seen once. Germline V gene data show CDR1 as KGHDR and CDR2 as SFDVKD. V was trimmed by 7 bases and J by 7 bases, leaving 8 bases between them. This CDR3 region has 11 residues. In its sample, this clonotype was seen once.

The gene calls are TRBV24-1 and TRBJ2-3; D remains unclear. The sequencing here drew on PBMCs, taken before treatment. This TCR was recovered from a male donor with rectosigmoid adenocarcinoma. The CDR3 spells CATRDGYTQYF. CDR3 sequence (DNA): TGTGCCACCAGGGACGGATATACGCAGTATTTT.